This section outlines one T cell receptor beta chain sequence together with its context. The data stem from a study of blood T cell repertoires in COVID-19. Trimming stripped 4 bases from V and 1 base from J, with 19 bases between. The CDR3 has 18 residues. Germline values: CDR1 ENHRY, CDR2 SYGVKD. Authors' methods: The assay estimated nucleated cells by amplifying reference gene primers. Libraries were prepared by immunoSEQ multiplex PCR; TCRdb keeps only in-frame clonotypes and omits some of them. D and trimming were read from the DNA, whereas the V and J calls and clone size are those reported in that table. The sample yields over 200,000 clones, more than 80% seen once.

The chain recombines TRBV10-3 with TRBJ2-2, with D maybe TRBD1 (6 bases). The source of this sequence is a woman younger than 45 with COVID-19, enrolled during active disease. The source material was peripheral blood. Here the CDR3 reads CAISGSVGMGQNTGELFF. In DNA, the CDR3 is TGTGCCATCAGTGGGTCCGTCGGGATGGGACAGAACACCGGGGAGCTGTTTTTT.